This is a list of T cell receptor beta chains from one sample in a study of human T cells and chemical hapten exposure. TCRdb re-analysed the RACE reads in MiXCR, keeping a single row per CDR3 protein. The data hold 85,000 to 100,000 distinct CDR3 sequences, with 9.5% to 14% observed a single time. The sequenced sample was whole blood, obtained in connection with sensitization to the hapten diphenylcyclopropenone (DPC). The receptors stem from an older woman with alopecia areata. Some clones in this sample may be carry-over from other donors' samples. Each CDR3 is given with its conserved first and last residue. Each record gives: CDR3 DNA, CDR3 protein, J gene, D gene, clone size, V gene. A D gene is named only where the DNA matches it firmly. Clone sizes are given selectively: once, few, many, or a class where the clone is expanded.

CDR3nt: TGTGCTAGCAGCTTAGGGGCTAGCGGGAGCACAGATACGCAGTATTTT
CDR3aa: CASSLGASGSTDTQYF
j_gene: TRBJ2-3
d_gene: TRBD2
abundance: many
v_gene: TRBV7-7

CDR3nt: TGTGCCAGCAGTGAGGCCGTGGGGGGCTACACCTTC
CDR3aa: CASSEAVGGYTF
j_gene: TRBJ1-2
d_gene: NA
abundance: many
v_gene: TRBV2

CDR3nt: TGTGCCAGCAGCTCCTTGACGCTGGGCTATGGCTACACCTTC
CDR3aa: CASSSLTLGYGYTF
j_gene: TRBJ1-2
d_gene: NA
abundance: few
v_gene: TRBV7-9

CDR3nt: TGTGCCTGGAGGGGGACAGATACGCAGTATTTT
CDR3aa: CAWRGTDTQYF
j_gene: TRBJ2-3
d_gene: NA
abundance: many
v_gene: TRBV30

CDR3nt: TGTGCCAGCAGTCGGATTAAGAACACTGAAGCTTTCTTT
CDR3aa: CASSRIKNTEAFF
j_gene: TRBJ1-1
d_gene: NA
abundance: few
v_gene: TRBV6-1

CDR3nt: TGTGCCAGCAGTTACCCGACAGGGCTGAAGTACTTC
CDR3aa: CASSYPTGLKYF
j_gene: TRBJ2-7
d_gene: TRBD1
abundance: few
v_gene: TRBV6-2/TRBV6-3

CDR3nt: TGTGCCAGCAGCCAAGATAAAAGCTCCTACAATGAGCAGTTCTTC
CDR3aa: CASSQDKSSYNEQFF
j_gene: TRBJ2-1
d_gene: NA
abundance: few
v_gene: TRBV3-1

CDR3nt: TGTGCCAGCGAGGGACGAAACACCGGGGAGCTGTTTTTT
CDR3aa: CASEGRNTGELFF
j_gene: TRBJ2-2
d_gene: NA
abundance: NA
v_gene: TRBV9

CDR3nt: TGCAGTGCTCGGGACAGGGTGAACACTGAAGCTTTCTTT
CDR3aa: CSARDRVNTEAFF
j_gene: TRBJ1-1
d_gene: TRBD1
abundance: few
v_gene: TRBV20-1

CDR3nt: TGTGCTAGCAGCTTAGCTTTGAGTAGCACAGATACGCAGTATTTT
CDR3aa: CASSLALSSTDTQYF
j_gene: TRBJ2-3
d_gene: NA
abundance: NA
v_gene: TRBV7-7

CDR3nt: TGTGCCAGCTCGCAGACAGGGTCGCACTCCTACGAGCAGTACTTC
CDR3aa: CASSQTGSHSYEQYF
j_gene: TRBJ2-7
d_gene: TRBD1
abundance: many
v_gene: TRBV18

CDR3nt: TGTGCCACCAGAGAGGGGGCCGTAGACTATGGCTACACCTTC
CDR3aa: CATREGAVDYGYTF
j_gene: TRBJ1-2
d_gene: TRBD1
abundance: many
v_gene: TRBV6-1

CDR3nt: TGTGCCACCAGTGCCCCACGACTAGCGGGGGACCCGAACACCGGGGAGCTGTTTTTT
CDR3aa: CATSAPRLAGDPNTGELFF
j_gene: TRBJ2-2
d_gene: TRBD2
abundance: few
v_gene: TRBV24-1

CDR3nt: TGCGCCAGCAGCACCTGGACAGGGCCAAACTATGGCTACACCTTC
CDR3aa: CASSTWTGPNYGYTF
j_gene: TRBJ1-2
d_gene: TRBD1
abundance: many
v_gene: TRBV5-1

CDR3nt: TGTGCCAGTAGTATAGACGGAGCTAACTATGGCTACACCTTC
CDR3aa: CASSIDGANYGYTF
j_gene: TRBJ1-2
d_gene: NA
abundance: NA
v_gene: TRBV19

CDR3nt: TGCAGCGTTGCTGAATCCTATGGGAGTGGAACCGGGGAGCTGTTTTTT
CDR3aa: CSVAESYGSGTGELFF
j_gene: TRBJ2-2
d_gene: NA
abundance: NA
v_gene: TRBV29-1

CDR3nt: TGTGCCAGCAGCTTAACTGGTGCAGGGGTCGACAATGAAGCTTTCTTT
CDR3aa: CASSLTGAGVDNEAFF
j_gene: TRBJ1-1
d_gene: NA
abundance: NA
v_gene: TRBV7-3

CDR3nt: TGTGCCAGCAGCTCACCGGGACAGGGGGACTACGAGCAGTACTTC
CDR3aa: CASSSPGQGDYEQYF
j_gene: TRBJ2-7
d_gene: TRBD1
abundance: many
v_gene: TRBV7-9

CDR3nt: TGTGCCAGCAGACAGGGTAGCTACGAGCAGTACTTC
CDR3aa: CASRQGSYEQYF
j_gene: TRBJ2-7
d_gene: NA
abundance: many
v_gene: TRBV2

CDR3nt: TGTGCCAGCAGTCACCTAGCAGGGGGATATGGCAATCAGCCCCAGCATTTT
CDR3aa: CASSHLAGGYGNQPQHF
j_gene: TRBJ1-5
d_gene: TRBD1
abundance: NA
v_gene: TRBV2

CDR3nt: TGCAGCGTTGATGGCAGGGGAAGTACCGGGGAGCTGTTTTTT
CDR3aa: CSVDGRGSTGELFF
j_gene: TRBJ2-2
d_gene: NA
abundance: NA
v_gene: TRBV29-1

CDR3nt: TGTGCCAGCAGTTTAAGACAGCAACGCGGGGAGCAGTACTTC
CDR3aa: CASSLRQQRGEQYF
j_gene: TRBJ2-7
d_gene: NA
abundance: many
v_gene: TRBV27

CDR3nt: TGTGCTAGTGGTTTGGGGACAGCCTCCTACGAGCAGTACTTC
CDR3aa: CASGLGTASYEQYF
j_gene: TRBJ2-7
d_gene: NA
abundance: NA
v_gene: TRBV12-5

CDR3nt: TGTGCCAGCAGCTTTAGGACGGATTCCCATTCACCCCTCCACTTT
CDR3aa: CASSFRTDSHSPLHF
j_gene: TRBJ1-6
d_gene: NA
abundance: many
v_gene: TRBV5-4

CDR3nt: TGCGCCAGCAGCTTATCCGGGAGGGAAGATACGCAGTATTTT
CDR3aa: CASSLSGREDTQYF
j_gene: TRBJ2-3
d_gene: TRBD2
abundance: few
v_gene: TRBV5-1

CDR3nt: TGTGCCACCAGTGATACGGGGAAAGACGGGGAGCTGTTTTTT
CDR3aa: CATSDTGKDGELFF
j_gene: TRBJ2-2
d_gene: NA
abundance: few
v_gene: TRBV24-1

CDR3nt: TGTGCCAGTAGTATTGGCAGGGGGGAACGAAATGAGCAGTTCTTC
CDR3aa: CASSIGRGERNEQFF
j_gene: TRBJ2-1
d_gene: NA
abundance: few
v_gene: TRBV19

CDR3nt: TGTGCCAGTAGTAACCAGGACAGTATCAATCAGCCCCAGCATTTT
CDR3aa: CASSNQDSINQPQHF
j_gene: TRBJ1-5
d_gene: NA
abundance: NA
v_gene: TRBV19

CDR3nt: TGTGCCAGCAGCAATCAGGGGATAGATAATTCACCCCTCCACTTT
CDR3aa: CASSNQGIDNSPLHF
j_gene: TRBJ1-6
d_gene: NA
abundance: many
v_gene: TRBV21-1

CDR3nt: TGTGCCAGCAGCCCGTCCCGGGGGGGCGGAGGGTATGGCTACACCTTC
CDR3aa: CASSPSRGGGGYGYTF
j_gene: TRBJ1-2
d_gene: NA
abundance: NA
v_gene: TRBV9

CDR3nt: TGCGCCAGCAGTGAGTCGTTCTCCCCCCCGGGGTTCGGCACCGGGGAGCTGTTTTTT
CDR3aa: CASSESFSPPGFGTGELFF
j_gene: TRBJ2-2
d_gene: NA
abundance: few
v_gene: TRBV10-1

CDR3nt: TGCGCCAGCAGCATGGGACGGGGCCTAGAGACCCAGTACTTC
CDR3aa: CASSMGRGLETQYF
j_gene: TRBJ2-5
d_gene: NA
abundance: many
v_gene: TRBV5-1

CDR3nt: TGCGCCAGCAGCGATCGGGGTCCGGAGCTTGAGCAGTTCTTC
CDR3aa: CASSDRGPELEQFF
j_gene: TRBJ2-1
d_gene: NA
abundance: many
v_gene: TRBV10-1

CDR3nt: TGTGCCAGCAGCCGGACTAGCGGGGGCCCGGGGGAGACCCAGTACTTC
CDR3aa: CASSRTSGGPGETQYF
j_gene: TRBJ2-5
d_gene: TRBD2
abundance: few
v_gene: TRBV7-2

CDR3nt: TGTGCCATCAGGGACCCTAGCGGGGTTTTGGGGACCCAGTACTTC
CDR3aa: CAIRDPSGVLGTQYF
j_gene: TRBJ2-5
d_gene: TRBD2
abundance: NA
v_gene: TRBV10-3

CDR3nt: TGTGCCAGCTCACCAACACTGGGACAGGTTGGAAGGCAAGAGACCCAGTACTTC
CDR3aa: CASSPTLGQVGRQETQYF
j_gene: TRBJ2-5
d_gene: TRBD1
abundance: few
v_gene: TRBV18

CDR3nt: TGCGCCAGCAGCTTCGGGGATTATAGCAATCAGCCCCAGCATTTT
CDR3aa: CASSFGDYSNQPQHF
j_gene: TRBJ1-5
d_gene: NA
abundance: many
v_gene: TRBV5-1